One and the same sample provided the 5 T cell receptor beta chains below, sequenced in a study of post-analysis software for immune sequencing data. No antigen is known for these receptors. TCR beta cDNA libraries had unique molecular identifiers. TCRdb reprocessed the PCR reads via MiXCR and lists one record per CDR3 protein. The sample lists about 200,000 distinct CDR3 sequences, 29% seen once, with approximately 3% in the top ten. Whole-study findings and limits: Patients had higher frequencies than controls of roughly five TRBV segments, including TRBV5-6, TRBV5-1 and TRBV20-1.

Sequenced sample: blood. Receptors were obtained from a girl younger than 18 with multiple sclerosis.

This clonotype appeared many times. This CDR3 is CASSHPRETEQFF. The DNA for the CDR3 is TGCGCCAGCAGCCACCCCAGGGAGACTGAGCAGTTCTTC. This sequence joins TRBV4-1 and TRBJ2-1; D is possibly TRBD1 or TRBD2 (5 bases each). Germline CDR1 MGHRA, CDR2 YSYEKL. This CDR3 has 13 residues. Trimming took 3 bases from V and 9 from J, leaving 12 bases between them.

This clonotype was observed a handful of times. The V and J genes are TRBV5-1 and TRBJ1-4; TRBD1 is a possible D gene (5 bases). V gave up 0 bases and J gave up 7 bases, with 7 bases separating them. This CDR3 is built from 13 residues. Germline CDR1 reads SGHRS; CDR2 reads YFSETQ. The chain's CDR3 is CASSLGGPEKLFF. CDR3 in DNA: TGCGCCAGCAGCTTGGGGGGACCTGAAAAACTGTTTTTT. Full variable domain (remainder filled in from reference TRBV5-1 and TRBJ1-4): KAGVTQTPRYLIKTRGQQVTLSCSPISGHRSVSWYQQTPGQGLQFLFEYFSETQRNKGNFPGRFSGRQFSNSRSEMNVSTLELGDSALYLCASSLGGPEKLFFGSGTQLSVL.

The sample holds many counts of this clonotype. The chain has TRBV27 and TRBJ2-7, with 8 bases fitting TRBD1. The germline CDR1 and CDR2 sequences are MNHEY and SMNVEV (reference sequence). Trimming at V came to 2 bases and at J to 2 bases, leaving 2 bases not matched to a gene. This CDR3 region has 14 residues. The CDR3 reads CASSLETGAYEQYF. The CDR3, as DNA: TGTGCCAGCAGTTTAGAGACAGGGGCCTACGAGCAGTACTTC.

This sequence joins TRBV15 and TRBJ2-5, with TRBD2 as a possible D gene (7 bases). The V gene's germline CDR1 is LNHNV and CDR2 YYDKDF (reference sequence). Trimming stripped 3 bases from V and 2 bases from J, with 13 bases between. The CDR3 is 15 residues long. The CDR3 DNA follows: TGTGCCACCAGCAGGGGCGGGGGCAGGCAAGAGACCCAGTACTTC. Translation: CATSRGGGRQETQYF.

The rearrangement joins TRBV5-1 to TRBJ1-2, with 8 bases that match TRBD1. CDR3 size: 12 residues. Germline V lookup: CDR1 SGHRS, CDR2 YFSETQ. J gave up 11 bases and V 1 base, and 4 bases lay outside the gene matches. The CDR3 nucleotides are TGCGCCAGCAGCTTGACCAGACAGGGGTACACCTTC. Protein product: CASSLTRQGYTF.